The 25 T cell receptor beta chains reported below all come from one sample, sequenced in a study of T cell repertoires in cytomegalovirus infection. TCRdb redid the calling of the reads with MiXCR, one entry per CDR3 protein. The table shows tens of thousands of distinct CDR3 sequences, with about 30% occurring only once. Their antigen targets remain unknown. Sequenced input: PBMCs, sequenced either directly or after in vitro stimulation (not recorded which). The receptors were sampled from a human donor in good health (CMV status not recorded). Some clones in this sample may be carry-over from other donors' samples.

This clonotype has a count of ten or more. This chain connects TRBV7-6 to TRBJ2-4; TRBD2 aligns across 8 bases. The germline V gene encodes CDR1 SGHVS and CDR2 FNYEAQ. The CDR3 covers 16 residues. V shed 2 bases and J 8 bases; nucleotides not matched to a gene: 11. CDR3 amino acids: CASSLRLGGGSDIQYF. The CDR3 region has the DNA TGTGCCAGCAGCTTAAGGCTCGGCGGGGGGTCCGACATTCAGTACTTC.

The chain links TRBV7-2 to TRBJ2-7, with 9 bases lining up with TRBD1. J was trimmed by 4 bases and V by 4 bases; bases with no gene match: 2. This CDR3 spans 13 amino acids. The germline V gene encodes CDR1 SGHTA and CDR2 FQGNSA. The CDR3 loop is CASSSTGGYEQYF. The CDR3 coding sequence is TGTGCCAGCAGCTCGACAGGGGGATACGAGCAGTACTTC. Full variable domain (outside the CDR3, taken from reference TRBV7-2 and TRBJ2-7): GAGVSQSPSNKVTEKGKDVELRCDPISGHTALYWYRQSLGQGLEFLIYFQGNSAPDKSGLPSDRFSAERTGGSVSTLTIQRTQQEDSAVYLCASSSTGGYEQYFGPGTRLTVT.

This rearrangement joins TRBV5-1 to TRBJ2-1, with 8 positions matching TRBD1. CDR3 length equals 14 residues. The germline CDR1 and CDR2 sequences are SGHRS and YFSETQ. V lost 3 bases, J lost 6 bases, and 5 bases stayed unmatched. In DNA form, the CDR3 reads TGCGCCAGCAGCTGGACAGGGTCAATCAATGAGCAGTTCTTC. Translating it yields CASSWTGSINEQFF.

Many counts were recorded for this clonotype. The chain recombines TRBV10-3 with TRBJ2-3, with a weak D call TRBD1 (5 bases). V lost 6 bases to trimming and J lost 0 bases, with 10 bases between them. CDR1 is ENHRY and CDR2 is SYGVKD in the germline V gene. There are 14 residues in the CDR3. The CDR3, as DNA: TGTGCCATCAGGCCAGACAGAAGCACAGATACGCAGTATTTT. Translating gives CAIRPDRSTDTQYF.

The CDR3 DNA sequence: TGTGCCAGCAGCAAGGGATACAATGAGCAGTTCTTC. Protein product: CASSKGYNEQFF. V usage is TRBV7-8 and J usage is TRBJ2-1; D gene ambiguous. Trimming took 5 bases from V and 4 from J, leaving 6 bases between them. CDR3 length: 12 amino acids. Germline CDR1 is SGHVS and CDR2 is FQNEAQ.

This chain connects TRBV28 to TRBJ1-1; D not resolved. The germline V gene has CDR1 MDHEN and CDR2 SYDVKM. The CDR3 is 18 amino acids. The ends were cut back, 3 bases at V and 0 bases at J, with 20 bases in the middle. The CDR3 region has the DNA TGTGCCAGCAGTTTTTCGGGCCTTGAGGCCCGAGTGAACACTGAAGCTTTCTTT. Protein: CASSFSGLEARVNTEAFF.

The chain's CDR3 is CSAYSGTNTGELFF. CDR3 bases: TGCAGTGCGTATAGCGGGACTAACACCGGGGAGCTGTTTTTT. V is TRBV20-1 and J is TRBJ2-2; 8 nucleotides match TRBD2. The V segment lost 6 bases and the J segment 2 bases; nucleotides outside the gene matches: 5. Germline V gene data show CDR1 as DFQATT and CDR2 as SNEGSKA (reference sequence). The length of the CDR3 is 14 residues.

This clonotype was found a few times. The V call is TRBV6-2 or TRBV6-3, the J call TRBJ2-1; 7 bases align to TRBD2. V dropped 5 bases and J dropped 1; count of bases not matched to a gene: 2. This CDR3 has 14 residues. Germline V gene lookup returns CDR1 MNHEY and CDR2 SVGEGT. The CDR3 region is CASSGRGSYNEQFF. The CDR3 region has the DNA TGTGCCAGCAGTGGGCGGGGGTCCTACAATGAGCAGTTCTTC.

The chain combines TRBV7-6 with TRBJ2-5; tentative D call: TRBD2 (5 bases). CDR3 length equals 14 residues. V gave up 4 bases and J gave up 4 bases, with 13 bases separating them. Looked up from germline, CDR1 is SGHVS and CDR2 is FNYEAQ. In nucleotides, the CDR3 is TGTGCCAGCAGCTCGCGGACGGCGGGAGAGACCCAGTACTTC. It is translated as CASSSRTAGETQYF.

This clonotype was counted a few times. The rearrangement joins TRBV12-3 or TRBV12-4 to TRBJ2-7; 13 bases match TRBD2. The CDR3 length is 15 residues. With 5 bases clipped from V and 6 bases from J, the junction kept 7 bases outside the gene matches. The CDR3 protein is CASSLRTSGGGEQYF. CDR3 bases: TGTGCCAGCAGTCTGCGGACTAGCGGGGGAGGCGAGCAGTACTTC.

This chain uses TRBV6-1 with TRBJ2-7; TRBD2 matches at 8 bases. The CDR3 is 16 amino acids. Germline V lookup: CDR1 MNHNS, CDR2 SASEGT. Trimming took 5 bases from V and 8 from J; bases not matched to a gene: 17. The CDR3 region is CASSRTLAGRPPKQYF. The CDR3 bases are TGTGCCAGCAGTCGAACTTTAGCGGGACGCCCCCCAAAGCAGTACTTC.

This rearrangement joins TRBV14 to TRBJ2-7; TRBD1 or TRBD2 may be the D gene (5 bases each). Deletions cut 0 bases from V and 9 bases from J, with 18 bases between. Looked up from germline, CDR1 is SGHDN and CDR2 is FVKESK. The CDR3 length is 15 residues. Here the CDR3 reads CASSQEWGNQWVQYF. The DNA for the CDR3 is TGTGCCAGCAGCCAAGAGTGGGGGAATCAGTGGGTGCAGTACTTC.

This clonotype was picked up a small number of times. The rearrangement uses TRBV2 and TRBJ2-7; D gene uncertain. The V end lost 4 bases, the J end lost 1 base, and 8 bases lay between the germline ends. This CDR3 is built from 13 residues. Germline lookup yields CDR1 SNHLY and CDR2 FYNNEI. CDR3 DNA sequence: TGTGCCAGCAGTGCTGCAAATTCCTACGAGCAGTACTTC. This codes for CASSAANSYEQYF.

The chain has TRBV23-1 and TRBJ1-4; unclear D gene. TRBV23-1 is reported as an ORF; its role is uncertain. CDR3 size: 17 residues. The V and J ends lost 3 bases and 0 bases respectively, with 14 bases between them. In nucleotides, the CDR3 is TGCGCCAGCAGTCAGACCGCCCGCGGGGCAACTAATGAAAAACTGTTTTTT. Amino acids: CASSQTARGATNEKLFF.

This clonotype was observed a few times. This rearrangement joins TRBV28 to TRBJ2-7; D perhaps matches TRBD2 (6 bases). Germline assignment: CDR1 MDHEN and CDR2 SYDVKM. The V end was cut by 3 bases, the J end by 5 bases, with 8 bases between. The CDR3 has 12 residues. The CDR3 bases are TGTGCCAGCAGTTTTCGGAGGGACGAGCAGTACTTC. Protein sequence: CASSFRRDEQYF.

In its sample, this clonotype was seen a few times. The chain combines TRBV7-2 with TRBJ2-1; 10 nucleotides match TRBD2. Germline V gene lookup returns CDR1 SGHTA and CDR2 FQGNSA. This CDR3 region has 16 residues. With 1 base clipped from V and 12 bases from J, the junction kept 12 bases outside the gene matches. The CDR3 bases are TGTGCCAGCAGCTTAGAAGTCCTAGCGGGAGCGTTAGCGCAGTTCTTC. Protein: CASSLEVLAGALAQFF.

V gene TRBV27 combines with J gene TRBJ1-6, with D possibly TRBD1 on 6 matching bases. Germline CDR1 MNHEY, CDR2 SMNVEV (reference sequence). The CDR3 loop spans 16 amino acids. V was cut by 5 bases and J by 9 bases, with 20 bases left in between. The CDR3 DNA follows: TGTGCCAGCAGTCAAACCTACAGGGCTTCTACTTCACCCCTCCACTTT. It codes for CASSQTYRASTSPLHF.

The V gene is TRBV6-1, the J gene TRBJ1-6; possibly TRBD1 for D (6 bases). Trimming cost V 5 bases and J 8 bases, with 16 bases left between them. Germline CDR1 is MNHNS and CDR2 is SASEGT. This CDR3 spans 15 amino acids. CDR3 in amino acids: CASSYGAGADSPLHF. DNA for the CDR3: TGTGCCAGCAGTTACGGGGCGGGGGCGGATTCACCCCTCCACTTT.

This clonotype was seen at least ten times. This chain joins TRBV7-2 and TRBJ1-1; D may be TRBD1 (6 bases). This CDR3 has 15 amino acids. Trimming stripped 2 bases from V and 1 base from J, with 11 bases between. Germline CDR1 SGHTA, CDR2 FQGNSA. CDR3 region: CASSLKQGWNTEAFF. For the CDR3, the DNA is TGTGCCAGCAGCTTAAAACAGGGATGGAACACTGAAGCTTTCTTT.

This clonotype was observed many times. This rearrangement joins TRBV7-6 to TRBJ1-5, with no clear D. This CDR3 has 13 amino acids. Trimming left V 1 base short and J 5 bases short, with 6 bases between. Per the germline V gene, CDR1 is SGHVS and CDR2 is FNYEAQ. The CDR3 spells CASSLGRYQPQHF. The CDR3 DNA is TGTGCCAGCAGCTTAGGCCGGTATCAGCCCCAGCATTTT. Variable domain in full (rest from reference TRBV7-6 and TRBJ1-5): GAGVSQSPRYKVTKRGQDVALRCDPISGHVSLYWYRQALGQGPEFLTYFNYEAQQDKSGLPNDRFSAERPEGSISTLTIQRTEQRDSAMYRCASSLGRYQPQHFGDGTRLSIL.

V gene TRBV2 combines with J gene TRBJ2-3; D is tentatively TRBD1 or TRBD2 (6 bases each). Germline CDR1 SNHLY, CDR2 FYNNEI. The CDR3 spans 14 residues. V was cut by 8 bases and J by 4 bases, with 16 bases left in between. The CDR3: CASGRWAGADTQYF. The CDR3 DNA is TGTGCCAGCGGGAGGTGGGCAGGGGCAGATACGCAGTATTTT.

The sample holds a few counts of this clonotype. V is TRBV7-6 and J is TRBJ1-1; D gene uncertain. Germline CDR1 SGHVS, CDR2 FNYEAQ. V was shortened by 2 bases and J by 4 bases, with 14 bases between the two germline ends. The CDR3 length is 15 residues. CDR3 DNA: TGTGCCAGCAGCTTACGAGCCCTAGGGTTCACTGAAGCTTTCTTT. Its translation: CASSLRALGFTEAFF.

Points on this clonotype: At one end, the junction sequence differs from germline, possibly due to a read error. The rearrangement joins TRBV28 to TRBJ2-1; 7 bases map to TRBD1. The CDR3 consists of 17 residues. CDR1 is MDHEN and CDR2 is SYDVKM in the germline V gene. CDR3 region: CASSTVSQGVLYNEQFF. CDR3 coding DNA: TGTGCCAGCAGTACAGTATCGCAGGGGGTTCTGTACAATGAGCAGTTCTTT. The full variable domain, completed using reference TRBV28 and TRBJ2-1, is DVKVTQSSRYLVKRTGEKVFLECVQDMDHENMFWYRQDPGLGLRLIYFSYDVKMKEKGDIPEGYSVSREKKERFSLILESASTNQTSMYLCASSTVSQGVLYNEQFFGPGTRLTVL.

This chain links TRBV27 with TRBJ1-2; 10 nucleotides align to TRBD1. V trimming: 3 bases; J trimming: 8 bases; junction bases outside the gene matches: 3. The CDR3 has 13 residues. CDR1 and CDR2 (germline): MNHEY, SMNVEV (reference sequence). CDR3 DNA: TGTGCCAGCAGTTTCGGGACAGGGGAGGGCTACACCTTC. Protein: CASSFGTGEGYTF.

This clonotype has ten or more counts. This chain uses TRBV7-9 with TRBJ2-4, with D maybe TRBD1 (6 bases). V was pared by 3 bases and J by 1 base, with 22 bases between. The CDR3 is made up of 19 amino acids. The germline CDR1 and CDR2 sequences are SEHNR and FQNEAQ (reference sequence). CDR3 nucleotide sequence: TGTGCCAGCAGCTTGGTGGCAGGGGCCCTCCGTGTGGCCAAAAACATTCAGTACTTC. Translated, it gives CASSLVAGALRVAKNIQYF.